One and the same sample provided the 13 T cell receptor beta chains below, sequenced in a study of T cell responses to AZD1222 COVID-19 vaccine. Method: immunoSEQ multiplex PCR; TCRdb's copy keeps in-frame clones and lacks some. The sample records about 70,000 clones, just over 90% being singletons. The specimen was peripheral blood, collected 28 days after the second AZD1222 dose. These receptors were taken from an adult who received the AZD1222 COVID-19 vaccine.

This chain joins TRBV7-2 and TRBJ2-2; D gene ambiguous. V was cut by 9 bases and J by 1 base, with 12 bases left in between. The CDR3 contains 14 residues. The germline gives CDR1 SGHTA, CDR2 FQGNSA. Written as DNA, the CDR3 is TGTGCCAGATCGAACGAAATGAACACCGGGGAGCTGTTTTTT. This encodes CARSNEMNTGELFF.

The rearrangement joins TRBV7-6 to TRBJ1-2; D might be TRBD1 (6 bases). V was trimmed by 5 bases and J by 4 bases, leaving 8 bases between them. CDR3 length: 12 residues. Germline V gene data show CDR1 as SGHVS and CDR2 as FNYEAQ. The CDR3 region is CASSPTGYGYTF. CDR3 sequence (DNA): TGTGCCAGCAGCCCGACAGGCTATGGCTACACCTTC.

The chain uses TRBV11-3 and TRBJ1-2; 9 bases are a match to TRBD1. V lost 10 bases and J lost 2; bases outside the gene matches: 11. Per germline, CDR1 SGHNT and CDR2 YENEEA. CDR3 length: 15 residues. CDR3 residues: CATGTGTGHNYGYTF. The CDR3 DNA follows: TGTGCCACCGGCACCGGGACAGGGCACAACTATGGCTACACCTTC.

The chain carries TRBV18 and TRBJ1-2, with 9 bases matching TRBD1. This CDR3 region has 16 residues. Germline trimming cut 3 bases from V and 3 bases from J; bases unmatched to any gene: 8. In germline, CDR1 is KGHSH, CDR2 LQKENI. Here the CDR3 DNA reads TGTGCCAGCTCACCGACCGGGACAGGGTTGGACTATGGCTACACCTTC. Translation gives CASSPTGTGLDYGYTF.

The rearrangement links TRBV6-2 or TRBV6-3 to TRBJ1-5; 7 nucleotides line up with TRBD1. The germline CDR1 and CDR2 sequences are MNHEY and SVGEGT. Trimming took 1 base from V and 3 from J; bases not matched to a gene: 3. The CDR3 consists of 15 residues. CDR3 DNA: TGTGCCAGCAGTTACTTCGACAGGGTCAATCAGCCCCAGCATTTT. Protein: CASSYFDRVNQPQHF.

This chain joins TRBV5-8 and TRBJ1-1; D is undetermined. The length of the CDR3 is 14 residues. Germline lookup yields CDR1 SGHTS and CDR2 YDEGEE. The germline V and J ends were trimmed by 4 bases and 3 bases, with 13 bases remaining between them. CDR3 protein: CASSPRWVDTEAFF. The CDR3 coding sequence is TGTGCCAGCAGCCCGCGCTGGGTCGACACTGAAGCTTTCTTT.

The chain links TRBV7-8 to TRBJ1-5; maybe TRBD1 (5 bases). Germline CDR1 is SGHVS and CDR2 is FQNEAQ. This CDR3 contains 14 residues. V was shortened by 5 bases and J by 0 bases, with 8 bases between the two germline ends. Here the CDR3 reads CASSRQSSNQPQHF. The CDR3, as DNA: TGTGCCAGCAGCCGACAGTCTAGCAATCAGCCCCAGCATTTT.

The chain links TRBV30 to TRBJ2-7; no clear D gene. This CDR3 spans 11 amino acids. In germline, CDR1 is GTSNPN, CDR2 SVGIG (reference sequence). Between the trimmed V and J ends, which lost 2 bases and 1 base, there was a span of 3 bases. The CDR3 loop reads CAWSLSYEQYF. The CDR3 nucleotides are TGTGCCTGGAGTCTTTCCTACGAGCAGTACTTC.

The CDR3 protein is CASSEALPGSSYNSPLHF. The CDR3, as DNA: TGTGCCAGCAGTGAAGCGCTCCCGGGAAGCTCCTATAATTCACCCCTCCACTTT. The gene calls are TRBV6-1 and TRBJ1-6; D remains ambiguous. Germline-derived CDR1 and CDR2 are MNHNS and SASEGT. The length of the CDR3 is 18 residues. Trimming took 0 bases from V and 0 from J, leaving 12 bases between them.

CDR3 bases: TGTGCCAGCAGTCGGACTGACCGGGAGACCGGGGAGCTGTTTTTT. Its protein is CASSRTDRETGELFF. The V call is TRBV6-5, the J call TRBJ2-2; TRBD2 might be the D (6 bases). This CDR3 spans 15 amino acids. Germline CDR1 is MNHEY and CDR2 is SVGAGI. V was shortened by 5 bases and J by 5 bases, with 15 bases between the two germline ends.

V and J are TRBV6-1 and TRBJ1-6, with 7 bases matching TRBD1. This CDR3 has 15 amino acids. Per germline, CDR1 MNHNS and CDR2 SASEGT. V lost 2 bases to trimming and J lost 7 bases; unmatched junction nucleotides: 5. CDR3 sequence reads: CASSERTGVNSPLHF. CDR3 sequence (DNA): TGTGCCAGCAGTGAAAGAACAGGGGTCAATTCACCCCTCCACTTT.

The V gene is TRBV12-3 or TRBV12-4, the J gene TRBJ1-5; TRBD1 is a possible D gene (6 bases). The CDR3 sequence is 12 residues long. Trimming took 8 bases from V and 6 from J, leaving 11 bases between them. The CDR3 DNA is TGTGCCAGCGGGGGCAGGGGTCAGCCCCAGCATTTT. It specifies CASGGRGQPQHF.

The gene calls are TRBV6-1 and TRBJ2-3; D gene uncertain. V was pared by 1 base and J by 5 bases, with 4 bases between. Germline V gene lookup returns CDR1 MNHNS and CDR2 SASEGT. The CDR3 runs 12 residues. The CDR3 spells CASSEVEDTQYF. The CDR3 DNA reads as TGTGCCAGCAGTGAAGTCGAAGATACGCAGTATTTT.